These 12 T cell receptor beta chains came from one sample sequenced in a study of cytomegalovirus exposure and HLA in healthy donors. PCR was performed using 60 Vbeta and 13 Jbeta primers. The method was immunoSEQ multiplex PCR; TCRdb's version includes in-frame clones alone and lacks a portion of them. Found here are roughly 71,000 clones; the top ten clones hold over 4%. The sequencing sample was made of PBMCs. Receptors were obtained from a woman aged 40 to 50 in good health and CMV-seropositive.

V and J are TRBV5-4 and TRBJ2-1, with 10 nucleotides matching TRBD2. This CDR3 contains 14 residues. Germline V gene sequence: CDR1 SGHNT, CDR2 YYREEE (reference sequence). The J segment lost 2 bases and the V segment lost 9 bases, leaving 5 bases of the junction unmatched. The CDR3 bases are TGTGCCATTACTAGCGGGATAACCTACAATGAGCAGTTCTTC. Protein product: CAITSGITYNEQFF.

This chain connects TRBV29-1 to TRBJ1-2; D not certain. Per germline, CDR1 SQVTM and CDR2 ANQGSEA. The ends were cut back, 5 bases at V and 5 bases at J, with 12 bases in the middle. The CDR3 is made up of 12 amino acids. The CDR3 bases are TGCAGCGTTTCCCTCTGGCCTTATGGCTACACCTTC. Protein sequence: CSVSLWPYGYTF.

The V gene is TRBV6-1, the J gene TRBJ1-2, with TRBD1 matching 9 bases. Germline lookup yields CDR1 MNHNS and CDR2 SASEGT. Trimming cost V 1 base and J 6 bases; bases outside gene matches: 9. The CDR3 spans 16 residues. CDR3 sequence: CASSEDPTDRGNGYTF. The CDR3 nucleotides are TGTGCCAGCAGTGAAGACCCTACGGACAGGGGAAATGGCTACACCTTC.

The chain couples TRBV6-5 to TRBJ2-7; unclear D gene. The CDR3 runs to 13 residues. CDR1 MNHEY and CDR2 SVGAGI come from the germline V gene. Trimming removed 2 bases at V and 3 bases at J, with 8 bases between. CDR3 sequence reads: CASSYRVDYEQYF. The CDR3 DNA follows: TGTGCCAGCAGTTACCGAGTCGACTACGAGCAGTACTTC.

CDR3 protein: CASGRNQDGGYEQYF. For the CDR3, the DNA is TGTGCTAGTGGTAGGAACCAGGACGGGGGCTACGAGCAGTACTTC. The V and J genes are TRBV12-5 and TRBJ2-7; tentative D call: TRBD2 (6 bases). The CDR3 has 15 residues. Germline-derived CDR1 and CDR2 are LGHNT and FRNRAP. The ends were cut back, 5 bases at V and 3 bases at J, with 17 bases in the middle.

J is TRBJ1-3 and V is TRBV4-2; 7 positions match TRBD1. The trim removed 3 bases at V and 0 bases at J, leaving 5 bases unmatched. Germline loops: CDR1 LGHNA, CDR2 YNFKEQ. This CDR3 is 16 amino acids long. The CDR3 sequence is CASSHGQEISGNTIYF. The CDR3 bases are TGTGCCAGCAGCCACGGACAGGAGATCTCTGGAAACACCATATATTTT.

This sequence joins TRBV4-2 and TRBJ1-3; the match to TRBD1 covers 7 bases. Unmatched junction bases numbered 8, after V lost 1 base and J lost 8 bases. This CDR3 has 15 amino acids. In germline, CDR1 is LGHNA, CDR2 YNFKEQ. Written as DNA, the CDR3 is TGTGCCAGCAGCCAAGCCGACAGGGCCTCGGACACCATATATTTT. It translates to CASSQADRASDTIYF.

V gene TRBV19 combines with J gene TRBJ1-5; 7 positions match TRBD1. The V and J ends lost 8 bases and 0 bases, in that order; junction bases with no gene match: 13. The CDR3 length is 17 residues. Germline CDR1 reads LNHDA; CDR2 reads SQIVND (reference sequence). The chain's CDR3 is CASGKGTVRDSNQPQHF. In nucleotides, the CDR3 is TGTGCCAGTGGGAAGGGGACAGTAAGAGATAGCAATCAGCCCCAGCATTTT.

The rearrangement joins TRBV13 to TRBJ2-2, with D hard to call. Trimming shortened V by 0 bases and J by 3 bases, and 5 bases separated the two germline ends. There are 14 residues in the CDR3. Looked up from germline, CDR1 is PRHDT and CDR2 is FYEKMQ (reference sequence). The CDR3 is CASSLGRDTGELFF. CDR3 DNA: TGTGCCAGCAGCTTAGGACGGGACACCGGGGAGCTGTTTTTT. The full variable domain, with the rest looked up from reference TRBV13 and TRBJ2-2, is AAGVIQSPRHLIKEKRETATLKCYPIPRHDTVYWYQQGPGQDPQFLISFYEKMQSDKGSIPDRFSAQQFSDYHSELNMSSLELGDSALYFCASSLGRDTGELFFGEGSRLTVL.

V is TRBV5-1 and J is TRBJ1-5; TRBD1 matches 10 bases. V lost 4 bases to trimming and J lost 4 bases; unmatched junction nucleotides: 5. CDR3 size: 15 residues. Germline V lookup: CDR1 SGHRS, CDR2 YFSETQ. Here the CDR3 reads CASSVDRGLNQPQHF. For the CDR3, the DNA is TGCGCCAGCAGCGTAGACAGGGGGCTGAATCAGCCCCAGCATTTT.

The chain employs TRBV12-5 and TRBJ2-1; D gene unclear. V shed 6 bases and J shed 6 bases, with 9 bases lying between them. Germline CDR1 LGHNT, CDR2 FRNRAP. This CDR3 is built from 12 residues. CDR3 amino acids: CASGGLGNEQFF. CDR3 coding DNA: TGTGCTAGTGGGGGCCTGGGCAATGAGCAGTTCTTC.

The rearrangement joins TRBV30 to TRBJ1-2; unclear D gene. Germline-derived CDR1 and CDR2 are GTSNPN and SVGIG (reference sequence). This CDR3 is 11 amino acids long. The V end was cut by 4 bases, the J end by 6 bases, with 9 bases between. The CDR3: CAWTLADGYTF. CDR3 sequence (DNA): TGTGCCTGGACTTTAGCGGATGGCTACACCTTC.